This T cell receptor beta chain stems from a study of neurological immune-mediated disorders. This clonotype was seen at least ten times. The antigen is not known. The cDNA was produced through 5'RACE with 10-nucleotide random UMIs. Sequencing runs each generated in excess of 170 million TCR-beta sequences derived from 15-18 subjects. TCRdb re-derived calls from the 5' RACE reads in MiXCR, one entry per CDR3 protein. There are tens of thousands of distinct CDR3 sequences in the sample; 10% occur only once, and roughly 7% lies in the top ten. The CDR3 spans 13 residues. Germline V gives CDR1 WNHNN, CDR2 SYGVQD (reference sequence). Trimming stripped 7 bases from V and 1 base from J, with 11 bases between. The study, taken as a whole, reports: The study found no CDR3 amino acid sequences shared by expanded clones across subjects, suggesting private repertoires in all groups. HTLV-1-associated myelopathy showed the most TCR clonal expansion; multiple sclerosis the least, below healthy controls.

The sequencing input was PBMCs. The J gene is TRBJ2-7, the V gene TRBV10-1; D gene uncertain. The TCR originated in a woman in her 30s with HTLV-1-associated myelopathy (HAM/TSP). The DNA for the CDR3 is TGCGCCAGCATCGTAGAAGGGTCCTACGAGCAGTACTTC. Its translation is CASIVEGSYEQYF.